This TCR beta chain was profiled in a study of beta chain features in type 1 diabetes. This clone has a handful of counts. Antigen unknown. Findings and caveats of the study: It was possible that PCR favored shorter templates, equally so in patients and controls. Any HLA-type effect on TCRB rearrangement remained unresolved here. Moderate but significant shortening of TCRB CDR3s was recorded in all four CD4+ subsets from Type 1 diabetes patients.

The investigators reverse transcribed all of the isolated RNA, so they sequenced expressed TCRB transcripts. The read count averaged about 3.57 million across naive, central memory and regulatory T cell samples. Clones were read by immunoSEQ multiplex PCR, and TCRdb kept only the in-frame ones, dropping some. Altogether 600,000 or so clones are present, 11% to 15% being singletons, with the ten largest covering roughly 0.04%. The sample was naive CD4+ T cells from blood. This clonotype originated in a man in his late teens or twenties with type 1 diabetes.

CDR3: CASSEIGADGVEQFF. The CDR3 nucleotides are TGTGCCAGCAGTGAAATCGGGGCTGATGGGGTTGAGCAGTTCTTC. The rearrangement uses TRBV2 and TRBJ2-1; D possibly matches TRBD1 or TRBD2 (5 bases each). This CDR3 has 15 residues. Germline V gives CDR1 SNHLY, CDR2 FYNNEI. V was trimmed by 2 bases and J by 9 bases, leaving 17 bases between them.